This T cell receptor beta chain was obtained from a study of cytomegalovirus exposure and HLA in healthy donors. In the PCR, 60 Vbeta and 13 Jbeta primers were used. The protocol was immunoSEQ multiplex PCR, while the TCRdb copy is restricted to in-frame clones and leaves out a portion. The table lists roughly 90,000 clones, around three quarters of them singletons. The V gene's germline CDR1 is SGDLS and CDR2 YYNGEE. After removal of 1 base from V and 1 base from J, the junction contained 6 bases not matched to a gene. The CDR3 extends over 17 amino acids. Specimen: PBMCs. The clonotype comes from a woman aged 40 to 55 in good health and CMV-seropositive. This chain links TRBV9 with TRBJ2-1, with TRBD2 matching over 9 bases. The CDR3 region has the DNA TGTGCCAGCAGCGTATGGGGTAGCGGGAGTTCCTACAATGAGCAGTTCTTC. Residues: CASSVWGSGSSYNEQFF.